The following is a T cell receptor beta chain sequence with its context. Primers used in a second PCR of about 6 to 11 cycles were a sample-barcoded 5' primer and a J-beta primer mix. Each cDNA molecule received a tag from a template-switch adaptor that had 12 random nucleotides. TCRdb recomputed calls from the 5' RACE reads with MiXCR, one row per CDR3 protein. The sample lists roughly 860,000 distinct CDR3 sequences; approximately 65% were seen once. The data stem from a study of blood T cells in healthy people across ages. The overall study: For every two T cells, template switching captured about one barcoded beta molecule.

From germline, CDR1 is MNHEY and CDR2 SVGAGI. The trim removed 0 bases at V and 3 bases at J, leaving 5 bases unmatched. CDR3 length: 15 amino acids. The sequenced sample consisted of blood. The V gene is TRBV6-5, the J gene TRBJ2-7; 7 bases are a match to TRBD2. The clonotype comes from a man younger than 40 in good health. The CDR3 spells CASSYSASGGYEQYF. The CDR3 DNA sequence: TGTGCCAGCAGTTACTCAGCCTCGGGGGGCTACGAGCAGTACTTC.